Below, one TCR beta chain is given with its context. V shed 3 bases, J shed 5 bases, and the junction held 19 bases outside the gene matches. Germline-derived CDR1 and CDR2 are SGHRS and YFSETQ. CDR3 size: 18 residues. The sample belongs to a study of blood T cell repertoires in COVID-19. Source study methods: Reference gene primer amplification yielded estimated nucleated cell counts. Assay used: immunoSEQ multiplex PCR; TCRdb lists only in-frame clones, some missing. V and J calls and clone size follow that table, whereas D and trimming were derived from the DNA. The sample has around 400,000 clones, 70% to 90% seen once.

Sequenced: peripheral blood. This chain links TRBV5-1 with TRBJ2-7, with 8 bases matching TRBD1. This clonotype was obtained from a man aged 40-55 years with acute or convalescent COVID-19. The CDR3 is CASSSRGHDRGLGDEQYF. Here the CDR3 DNA reads TGCGCCAGCAGCTCCAGAGGACATGACAGGGGTTTGGGGGACGAGCAGTACTTC.